One sample yielded the 8 T cell receptor beta chains listed below, sequenced in a study of tumor-infiltrating lymphocytes in primary liver carcinoma. Germline DNA was extracted too, while blood RNA derived from unsorted whole blood. Synthesis of TCR beta cDNA was carried out from approximately 470 ng total RNA with a constant-region primer. Three nested multiplex PCR rounds, a slightly modified ARM-PCR, produced the libraries for TCR beta. The two initial PCR rounds, roughly 9 cycles each, used TRBV1-TRBV30 forward and C-beta reverse primers. TCRdb called the multiplex PCR reads again in MiXCR, with one record for every CDR3 protein. The sample carries about 320,000 distinct CDR3 sequences, over 55% recorded once. Specimen: peripheral blood. These TCRs come from a man aged 35 to 55 with primary liver carcinoma and hepatitis B virus infection.

This clonotype was counted ten times or more. CDR3 bases: TGTGCCAGCAGCTTGGGGGACAGGCCAACCTACGAGCAGTACTTC. It yields the protein CASSLGDRPTYEQYF. The rearrangement joins TRBV5-6 to TRBJ2-7; 8 nucleotides agree with TRBD1. The V gene end was trimmed by 0 bases and the J gene end by 2 bases; junction bases not matched to a gene: 4. The CDR3 sequence is 15 residues long. Germline-derived CDR1 and CDR2 are SGHDT and YYEEEE.

Comment on this clonotype: Just one base apart from a much larger clone, this may be a read error. The chain carries TRBV6-2 or TRBV6-3 and TRBJ2-3, with a weak D call TRBD2 (5 bases). CDR3 length equals 16 residues. CDR1 MNHEY and CDR2 SVGEGT come from the germline V gene. CDR3 in amino acids: CTSSPSSGSMADTQYF. CDR3 DNA: TGTACCAGCAGTCCTTCGAGTGGGAGTATGGCAGATACGCAGTATTTT.

This clonotype was counted only a few times. The rearrangement joins TRBV12-3 or TRBV12-4 to TRBJ2-7, with no clear D. V gave up 3 bases and J gave up 6 bases, with 9 bases separating them. This CDR3 is 12 amino acids long. The CDR3 region is CASSFTWLEQYF. CDR3 nucleotides: TGTGCCAGCAGTTTCACATGGCTCGAGCAGTACTTC.

About this clonotype itself: Just one base apart from a much larger clone, this may be a read error. V is TRBV6-5 and J is TRBJ1-2; D uncertain. The CDR3 is 12 amino acids. Trimming cost V 5 bases and J 9 bases, with 13 bases left between them. Germline values: CDR1 MNHEY, CDR2 SVGAGI. This chain's CDR3 is CASSPRFGSYTF. CDR3 in DNA: TGTGCCAGCAGTCCCCGTTTTGGGAGCTACACCTTC.

The rearrangement joins TRBV4-1 to TRBJ2-3, with 8 positions matching TRBD2. Germline V lookup: CDR1 MGHRA, CDR2 YSYEKL. CDR3 length: 15 residues. The V segment lost 2 bases and the J segment 4 bases; nucleotides outside the gene matches: 5. CDR3 DNA sequence: TGCGCCAGCAGCCAATTCCGGGAGGGGGCAGATACGCAGTATTTT. Encoded protein: CASSQFREGADTQYF.

The chain combines TRBV6-6 with TRBJ2-1; D may be TRBD2 (6 bases). The V end lost 5 bases, the J end lost 9 bases, and 20 bases lay between the germline ends. From germline, CDR1 is MNHNY and CDR2 SVGAGI (reference sequence). CDR3 length: 15 amino acids. The CDR3 spells CASSVQGRSIGEQFF. The CDR3 bases are TGTGCCAGCAGTGTGCAAGGGAGGTCGATCGGTGAGCAGTTCTTC.

This clonotype turned up a few times. An end of the junction differs from the germline gene, which may be a read error. J is TRBJ2-3 and V is TRBV6-2 or TRBV6-3; possibly TRBD1 for D (5 bases). CDR3 length: 14 residues. CDR1 is MNHEY, CDR2 SVGEGT, per germline. In DNA form, the CDR3 reads TGTGTCAGCAGGCGTAGGGGTCACACAGATACGCAGTATTTT. As protein: CVSRRRGHTDTQYF.

Worth noting for this clonotype: The junction shows a germline mismatch at one end, possibly a read error. The genes are TRBV7-7 and TRBJ2-3; 8 nucleotides align to TRBD2. Germline values: CDR1 SSHAT, CDR2 FNYEAQ (reference sequence). CDR3 length equals 15 residues. The CDR3 coding sequence is TGTGCTAGCAGCCCCACCAGCGGGAGAACAGATACGCAGTATTTT. It codes for CASSPTSGRTDTQYF.